This entry lists 24 T cell receptor beta chains sequenced from one sample in a study of tumor T cells in aggressive B-cell lymphoma. Clones were read by immunoSEQ multiplex PCR, and TCRdb kept only the in-frame ones, dropping some. The sample carries about 2,600 clones, roughly nine tenths recorded once. The sequenced sample consisted of tumor tissue. These receptors all stem from an adult with diffuse large B cell lymphoma.

The rearrangement links TRBV27 to TRBJ2-3; D perhaps matches TRBD2 (6 bases). Germline loops: CDR1 MNHEY, CDR2 SMNVEV (reference sequence). Deletions cut 3 bases from V and 2 bases from J, with 12 bases between. The CDR3 contains 15 residues. CDR3 sequence reads: CASSFGGADTDTQYF. In DNA, the CDR3 is TGTGCCAGCAGTTTCGGCGGGGCCGACACAGATACGCAGTATTTT.

The rearrangement joins TRBV4-2 to TRBJ2-1; D unclear. Deletions cut 2 bases from V and 4 bases from J, with 12 bases between. The CDR3 is made up of 15 amino acids. Germline V gene data show CDR1 as LGHNA and CDR2 as YNFKEQ. The CDR3 protein is CASSQSHDWYNEQFF. CDR3 coding DNA: TGTGCCAGCAGCCAATCTCACGACTGGTACAATGAGCAGTTCTTC.

V usage is TRBV2 and J usage is TRBJ1-5; 9 bases align to TRBD1. The V and J ends lost 3 bases and 7 bases, in that order; junction bases with no gene match: 7. The CDR3 extends over 15 amino acids. The germline V gene encodes CDR1 SNHLY and CDR2 FYNNEI. The CDR3 bases are TGTGCCAGCAGTGAGAGCACAGGGGGCATCCAGCCCCAGCATTTT. This codes for CASSESTGGIQPQHF.

The chain carries TRBV7-2 and TRBJ1-5; TRBD1 agrees at 9 bases. The germline gives CDR1 SGHTA, CDR2 FQGNSA. The ends lost 3 bases at V and 4 bases at J; junction bases unmatched: 4. The CDR3 has 15 residues. Here the CDR3 reads CASSLGDRANQPQHF. Here the CDR3 DNA reads TGTGCCAGCAGCTTGGGGGACAGGGCAAATCAGCCCCAGCATTTT.

J is TRBJ2-1 and V is TRBV7-9; unclear D gene. CDR1 SEHNR and CDR2 FQNEAQ come from the germline V gene (reference sequence). Trimming shortened V by 3 bases and J by 2 bases, and 8 bases separated the two germline ends. The CDR3 spans 14 residues. The CDR3 DNA reads TGTGCCAGCAGCTTCCTGGTAGCCTACAATGAGCAGTTCTTC. Translating it yields CASSFLVAYNEQFF. Full variable domain (missing parts from reference TRBV7-9 and TRBJ2-1): DTGVSQNPRHKITKRGQNVTFRCDPISEHNRLYWYRQTLGQGPEFLTYFQNEAQLEKSRLLSDRFSAERPKGSFSTLEIQRTEQGDSAMYLCASSFLVAYNEQFFGPGTRLTVL.

This chain links TRBV4-2 with TRBJ2-6; D may be TRBD2 (5 bases). Trimming took 2 bases from V and 4 from J, leaving 12 bases between them. The length of the CDR3 is 16 residues. Germline loops: CDR1 LGHNA, CDR2 YNFKEQ. The CDR3 DNA follows: TGTGCCAGCAGCCAACCCGATAGCGCCGGGGCCAACGTCCTGACTTTC. This encodes CASSQPDSAGANVLTF.

The chain joins TRBV28 to TRBJ1-2; TRBD1 might be the D (6 bases). Germline loops: CDR1 MDHEN, CDR2 SYDVKM. The CDR3 is 16 amino acids. V lost 2 bases and J lost 3, with 16 bases in between. CDR3: CASSLKGHDRHYGYTF. The CDR3 nucleotides are TGTGCCAGCAGTTTAAAGGGTCATGACAGGCACTATGGCTACACCTTC.

V usage is TRBV4-2 and J usage is TRBJ2-5; the match to TRBD2 covers 12 bases. CDR1 is LGHNA and CDR2 is YNFKEQ in the germline V gene. This CDR3 region has 16 residues. The trim removed 3 bases at V and 7 bases at J, leaving 9 bases unmatched. CDR3 in amino acids: CASSQSLAGGPRTQYF. In DNA, the CDR3 is TGTGCCAGCAGCCAGTCACTAGCGGGAGGACCCCGGACCCAGTACTTC.

The chain joins TRBV7-9 to TRBJ1-1, with a possible D match to TRBD1 (6 bases). CDR3 length: 15 amino acids. Trimming shortened V by 5 bases and J by 0 bases, and 13 bases separated the two germline ends. Germline values: CDR1 SEHNR, CDR2 FQNEAQ (reference sequence). The CDR3 nucleotides are TGTGCCAGCAGCCCTCAGACAGGAGTGAACACTGAAGCTTTCTTT. Translating it yields CASSPQTGVNTEAFF.

The gene calls are TRBV2 and TRBJ2-7; the D gene is possibly TRBD1 (6 bases). This CDR3 has 13 residues. V dropped 4 bases and J dropped 5 bases, with 12 bases sitting between them. CDR1 is SNHLY, CDR2 FYNNEI, per germline. The CDR3 coding sequence is TGTGCCAGCAGTGTTCAGGGGTTTAACGAGCAGTACGTC. Translating gives CASSVQGFNEQYV.

The chain is built from TRBV5-1 and TRBJ1-3, with 7 bases aligning to TRBD1. V shed 3 bases and J 4 bases; nucleotides not matched to a gene: 10. From germline, CDR1 is SGHRS and CDR2 YFSETQ. This CDR3 is built from 16 residues. CDR3: CASSSTIQGSGNTIYF. The CDR3 DNA sequence: TGCGCCAGCAGCTCTACGATACAGGGGTCCGGAAACACCATATATTTT.

The chain has TRBV7-8 and TRBJ1-5; D remains ambiguous. CDR3 length equals 14 residues. V lost 4 bases to trimming and J lost 3 bases, with 10 bases between them. CDR1 SGHVS and CDR2 FQNEAQ come from the germline V gene. This CDR3 is CASSSQMANQPQHF. In DNA form, the CDR3 reads TGTGCCAGCAGCTCACAAATGGCCAATCAGCCCCAGCATTTT.

The gene calls are TRBV5-6 and TRBJ2-3; 15 nucleotides align to TRBD2. The CDR3 length is 17 residues. Losses at the gene ends were 4 bases for V and 8 bases for J; bases not matched to a gene: 11. In germline, CDR1 is SGHDT, CDR2 YYEEEE. Written as DNA, the CDR3 is TGTGCCAGCAGCGGTGGACTAGCGGGGGGGATAATGGGTACGCAGTATTTT. Protein: CASSGGLAGGIMGTQYF.

The genes are TRBV27 and TRBJ1-6; no clear D. From germline, CDR1 is MNHEY and CDR2 SMNVEV (reference sequence). With 5 bases removed from V and 0 bases from J, the gap between germline ends came to 8 bases. The CDR3 spans 15 residues. The CDR3 bases are TGTGCCAGCAGTGAACTAACCTCCTATAATTCACCCCTCCACTTT. Translation gives CASSELTSYNSPLHF.

The chain carries TRBV4-3 and TRBJ2-3; 8 nucleotides match TRBD1. CDR3 size: 17 residues. Germline loops: CDR1 LGHNA, CDR2 YSLEER. V trimming: 1 base; J trimming: 2 bases; junction bases outside the gene matches: 8. CDR3 region: CASSQGYGDRYTDTQYF. CDR3 bases: TGCGCCAGCAGCCAAGGGTATGGGGACAGGTACACAGATACGCAGTATTTT.

The rearrangement links TRBV14 to TRBJ2-7; D is uncertain. V was trimmed by 4 bases and J by 7 bases, leaving 14 bases between them. The CDR3 sequence is 13 residues long. Germline V gives CDR1 SGHDN, CDR2 FVKESK. CDR3 loop: CASSLGVVREQYV. DNA for the CDR3: TGTGCCAGCAGCCTGGGCGTAGTGAGAGAGCAGTACGTC.

The chain employs TRBV7-3 and TRBJ2-1; 9 bases are shared with TRBD1. V gave up 5 bases and J gave up 5 bases; unmatched junction bases: 7. The CDR3 loop spans 15 amino acids. Germline CDR1 is SGHTA and CDR2 is FQGTGA. Here the CDR3 reads CASSQRTGAHNEQFF. CDR3 DNA: TGTGCCAGCAGCCAAAGGACAGGGGCCCACAATGAGCAGTTCTTC.

The CDR3 region has the DNA TGCGCCAGCAGCCAAGGTCCTTCAGGGCGATACCAAGAGACCCAGTACTTC. This encodes CASSQGPSGRYQETQYF. The chain recombines TRBV4-3 with TRBJ2-5; tentatively, D is TRBD1 (5 bases). Between the trimmed V and J ends, which lost 1 base and 0 bases, there was a span of 15 bases. The CDR3 has 17 residues. From germline, CDR1 is LGHNA and CDR2 YSLEER.

The chain employs TRBV4-2 and TRBJ1-2; possible D gene TRBD1, 6 bases. This CDR3 spans 15 amino acids. Per germline, CDR1 LGHNA and CDR2 YNFKEQ. Trimming took 6 bases from V and 0 from J, leaving 14 bases between them. The CDR3 reads CASREAGASNYGYTF. Here the CDR3 DNA reads TGTGCCAGCAGGGAGGCAGGGGCGTCTAACTATGGCTACACCTTC.

As regards this clone: The junction departs from germline at one end; a sequencing error may be responsible. The chain couples TRBV6-1 to TRBJ1-1; D possibly corresponds to TRBD1 (5 bases). Per the germline V gene, CDR1 is MNHNS and CDR2 is SASEGT. CDR3 length: 12 residues. The chain's CDR3 is CANSTGGIEAFF. The CDR3 nucleotides read TGTGCCAACAGTACCGGGGGGATTGAAGCTTTCTTT.

This clone showed up just once. The J gene is TRBJ2-3, the V gene TRBV11-2, with D perhaps TRBD2 (6 bases). CDR3 length equals 16 residues. CDR1 and CDR2 (germline): SGHAT, FQNNGV. Between the trimmed V and J ends, which lost 4 bases and 4 bases, there was a span of 18 bases. CDR3 region: CASSSDGGSGPDTQYF. The CDR3 bases are TGTGCCAGCAGCTCTGACGGGGGATCGGGGCCAGATACGCAGTATTTT.

V and J are TRBV11-2 and TRBJ2-2, with 10 bases lining up with TRBD1. Unmatched junction bases numbered 7, after V lost 5 bases and J lost 4 bases. This CDR3 is 16 amino acids long. Germline CDR1 and CDR2: SGHAT and FQNNGV. CDR3 in DNA: TGTGCCAGCAGCATCCCGGGACAGGGGACCACCGGGGAGCTGTTTTTT. Protein: CASSIPGQGTTGELFF.

The chain recombines TRBV9 with TRBJ2-1; a weak D match, TRBD2 (5 bases). The germline V gene encodes CDR1 SGDLS and CDR2 YYNGEE. V was trimmed by 7 bases and J by 4 bases, leaving 12 bases between them. This CDR3 is 13 amino acids long. The CDR3 protein is CASSRDSYNEQFF. The CDR3 DNA reads as TGTGCCAGCTCGAGGGATTCATACAATGAGCAGTTCTTC.

On this clone: The germline gene is not matched at one end of the junction; a read error may be the cause. V and J are TRBV2 and TRBJ2-3, with 8 bases matching TRBD2. This CDR3 spans 14 amino acids. Germline CDR1 SNHLY, CDR2 FYNNEI. CDR3 DNA: TGTGCTAGCAGTGCGGGACTAGGGATTGATACGCAGTATTTT. Translated, it gives CASSAGLGIDTQYF.